The TCR beta chain under discussion was sequenced for a study of breast tumors, draining lymph nodes, adjacent tissues. Study conclusions and caveats: Tumor and nontumor repertoires were significantly more similar in luminal-like than in basal-like breast cancer. Compared with lymph nodes, tumors were less diverse; compared with nontumor tissue, more. Data only fit, rather than demonstrated, lymph node origin of most tumor T cells.

Breast cancer patients provided tissue from their axillary draining lymph nodes. This clonotype was detected ten times or more. Its specificity is not known. After removal of 1 base from V and 7 bases from J, the junction contained 4 bases not matched to a gene. From germline, CDR1 is SGHAT and CDR2 FQNNGV. The CDR3 has 15 residues. TCRdb reanalysed the multiplex PCR reads using MiXCR and keeps one entry per CDR3 protein. The sample shows about 89,000 distinct CDR3 sequences, approximately 31% of them seen only once. This clonotype was sampled from a female donor with breast cancer. Some clones in this sample may be carry-over from other donors' samples. Sequencing was carried out using axillary lymph node tissue. The chain uses TRBV11-2 and TRBJ1-6, with 7 bases that match TRBD1. This chain's CDR3 is CASSLGAGQNSPLHF. CDR3 DNA sequence: TGTGCCAGCAGCTTAGGGGCGGGACAGAATTCACCCCTCCACTTT.